Listed here is a single TCR beta chain. A read error is likely, as this CDR3 ends without the conserved phenylalanine or tryptophan. No DNA is shown, since the ends of the CDR3 on it are uncertain; the CDR3 is the one TCRdb lists. This record belongs to a study of T cells in Graves' hyperthyroidism and ophthalmopathy. The investigators amplified TCR beta CDR3 regions from RNA transcripts. A set of HTBI primers served as the primers for a first-round RT-PCR of the TCR CDR3. TCRdb reanalysed the multiplex PCR reads using MiXCR and keeps one entry per CDR3 protein. The sample consists of 550,000 to 600,000 distinct CDR3 sequences, roughly 50% of them appearing once. Clinical symptoms, serum thyroxine and TRAb, thyroid ultrasound and orbital computed tomography together formed the diagnostic basis. The CDR3 length equals 8 residues, ends included. CDR1 and CDR2 from the germline V gene are SGDLS and YYNGEE.

The chain employs TRBV9 and TRBJ2-4. The receptor was isolated from an adult woman with Graves' disease, either hyperthyroidism or ophthalmopathy (not recorded which). Input material: peripheral blood or thyroid tissue (not recorded which). The CDR3 is CASSSLGG.